This is a list of T cell receptor beta chains from one sample in a study of monozygotic twins with inflammatory bowel disease. TCRdb reprocessed the 5' RACE reads, keeping one entry per CDR3 protein, no DNA. The sample totals 150,000 or so distinct CDR3 sequences. Sequenced: blood. The receptors were sampled from a human donor with ulcerative colitis or Crohn's disease, or a healthy co-twin of an affected twin (not recorded which). Each CDR3 is given with its conserved first and last residue. Each record gives: CDR3 protein, J gene, V gene.

CASSLASGHYNEQFF	TRBJ2-1	TRBV7-2
CATSRDPSGSTDTQYF	TRBJ2-3	TRBV15
CASSSILRGLANTGELFF	TRBJ2-2	TRBV7-9
CASSPGSGPRRGTTEAFF	TRBJ1-1	TRBV5-1
CASSHGRLSGANVLTF	TRBJ2-6	TRBV5-1
CASSPLPEGYNEQFF	TRBJ2-1	TRBV18
CSVDPRTAQNYGYTF	TRBJ1-2	TRBV29-1
CASSFRDYNTGELFF	TRBJ2-2	TRBV11-2
CSVEAGGGYGYTF	TRBJ1-2	TRBV29-1
CASSLAGQTEAFF	TRBJ1-1	TRBV7-8
CSVGKRDLNTEAFF	TRBJ1-1	TRBV29-1
CAIISGTGYTGELFF	TRBJ2-2	TRBV10-3
CASSPQTGGSVAFF	TRBJ1-1	TRBV28
CASGSGRNYEQYF	TRBJ2-7	TRBV5-1
CSAFSGRANEQFF	TRBJ2-1	TRBV20-1
CASSLGGEFGYTF	TRBJ1-2	TRBV7-2
CASSSYRVREQFF	TRBJ2-1	TRBV7-6
CASSPDSTYEQYF	TRBJ2-7	TRBV18
CSAREGQSRGTQYF	TRBJ2-5	TRBV20-1
CASSGQARLWNTEAFF	TRBJ1-1	TRBV4-1
CASRDRDPTDTQYF	TRBJ2-3	TRBV19
CSVQHDDTQYF	TRBJ2-3	TRBV20-1
CATSDLQGSSYNEQFF	TRBJ2-1	TRBV24-1
CASSLTLHKNTEAFF	TRBJ1-1	TRBV19
CASRPSGSTDTQYF	TRBJ2-3	TRBV6-6
CASSAPAGGRTGELFF	TRBJ2-2	TRBV2
CASSYSTAGGSTDTQYF	TRBJ2-3	TRBV6-2/TRBV6-3
CASSLVRDTEAFF	TRBJ1-1	TRBV5-1
CASSQSEGLAGEDYEQYF	TRBJ2-7	TRBV23-1
CAIRGGGTYNSPLHF	TRBJ1-6	TRBV10-3
CAWSAHLGPRTDTQYF	TRBJ2-3	TRBV30
CASSDPRVSGSYTF	TRBJ1-2	TRBV5-1
CASSPGKGGRYSNQPQHF	TRBJ1-5	TRBV3-1
CASSVGGAGQPQHF	TRBJ1-5	TRBV9
CASSSGAGDTQYF	TRBJ2-3	TRBV5-1
CASSFDSFSGNTIYF	TRBJ1-3	TRBV11-2
CASSHRQGISYNEQFF	TRBJ2-1	TRBV14
CASSYDYSLNTDTQYF	TRBJ2-3	TRBV6-5
CAISESKGQGYQPQHF	TRBJ1-5	TRBV10-3
CASSPLIRGKRETQYF	TRBJ2-5	TRBV11-2
CASSPLQQETQYF	TRBJ2-5	TRBV18
CASTPEGQTYEQYF	TRBJ2-7	TRBV27
CSAREWTGNEKLFF	TRBJ1-4	TRBV20-1
CASSLAVNIQYF	TRBJ2-4	TRBV12-3/TRBV12-4
CASSVAGQITGELFF	TRBJ2-2	TRBV9
CASSQTGPPADTQYF	TRBJ2-3	TRBV7-3
CASSPTPTEIAKNIQYF	TRBJ2-4	TRBV5-1
CSAQLHRSTGELFF	TRBJ2-2	TRBV20-1
CSARDSRTAETQYF	TRBJ2-5	TRBV20-1
CASSVAGGLVNTEAFF	TRBJ1-1	TRBV9
CASSLVGTNTEAFF	TRBJ1-1	TRBV5-1
CASSDQTYEQYF	TRBJ2-7	TRBV11-1
CASSLVPGVIETQYF	TRBJ2-5	TRBV11-3
CASSLGQGVLGEKLFF	TRBJ1-4	TRBV7-2
CASSLGMNTGELFF	TRBJ2-2	TRBV5-1
CASSFGTGSDEQYF	TRBJ2-7	TRBV11-2
CASSAEDRRFNYGYTF	TRBJ1-2	TRBV7-9